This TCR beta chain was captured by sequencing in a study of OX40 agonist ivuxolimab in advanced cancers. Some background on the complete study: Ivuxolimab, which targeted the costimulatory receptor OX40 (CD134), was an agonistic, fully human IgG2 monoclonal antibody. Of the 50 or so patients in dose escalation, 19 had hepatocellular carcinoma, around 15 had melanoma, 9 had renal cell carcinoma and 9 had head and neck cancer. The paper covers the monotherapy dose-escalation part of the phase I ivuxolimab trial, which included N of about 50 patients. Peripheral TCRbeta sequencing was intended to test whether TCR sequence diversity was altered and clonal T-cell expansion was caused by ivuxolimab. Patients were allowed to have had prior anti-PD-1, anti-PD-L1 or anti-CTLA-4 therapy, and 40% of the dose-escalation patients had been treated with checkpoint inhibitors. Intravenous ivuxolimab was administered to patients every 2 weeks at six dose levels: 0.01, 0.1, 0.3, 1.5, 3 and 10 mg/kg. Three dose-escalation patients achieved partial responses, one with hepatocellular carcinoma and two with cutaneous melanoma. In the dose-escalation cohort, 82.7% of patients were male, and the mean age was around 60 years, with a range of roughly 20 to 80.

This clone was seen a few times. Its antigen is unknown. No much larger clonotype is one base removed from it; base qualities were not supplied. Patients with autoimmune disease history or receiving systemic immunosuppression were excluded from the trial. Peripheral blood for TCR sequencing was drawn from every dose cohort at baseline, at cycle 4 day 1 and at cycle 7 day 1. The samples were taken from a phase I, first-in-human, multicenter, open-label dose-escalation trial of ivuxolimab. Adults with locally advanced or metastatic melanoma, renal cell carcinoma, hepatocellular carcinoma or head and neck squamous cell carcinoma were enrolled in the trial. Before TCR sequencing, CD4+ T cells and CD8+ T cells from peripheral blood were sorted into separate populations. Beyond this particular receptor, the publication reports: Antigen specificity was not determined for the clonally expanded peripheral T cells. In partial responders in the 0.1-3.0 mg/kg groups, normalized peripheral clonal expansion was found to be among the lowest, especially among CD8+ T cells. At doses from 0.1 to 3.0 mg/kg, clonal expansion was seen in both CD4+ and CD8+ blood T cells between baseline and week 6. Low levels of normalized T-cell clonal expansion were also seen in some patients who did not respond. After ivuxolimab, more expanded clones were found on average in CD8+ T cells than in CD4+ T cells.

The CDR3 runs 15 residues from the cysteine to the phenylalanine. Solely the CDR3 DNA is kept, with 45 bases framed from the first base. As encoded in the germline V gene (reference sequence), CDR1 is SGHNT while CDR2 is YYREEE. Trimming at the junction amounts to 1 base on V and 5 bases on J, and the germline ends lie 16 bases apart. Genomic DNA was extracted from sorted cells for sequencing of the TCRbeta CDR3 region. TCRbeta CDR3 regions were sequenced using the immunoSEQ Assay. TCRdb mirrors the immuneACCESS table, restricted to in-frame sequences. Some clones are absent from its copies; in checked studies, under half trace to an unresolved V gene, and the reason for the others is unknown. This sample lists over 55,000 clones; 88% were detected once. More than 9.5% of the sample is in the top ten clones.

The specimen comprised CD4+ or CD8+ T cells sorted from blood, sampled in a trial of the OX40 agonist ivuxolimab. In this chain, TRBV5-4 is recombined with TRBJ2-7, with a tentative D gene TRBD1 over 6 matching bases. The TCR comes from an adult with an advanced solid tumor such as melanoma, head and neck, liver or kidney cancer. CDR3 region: CASSLSGPGDDEQYF. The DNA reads TGTGCCAGCAGCTTGTCCGGACCAGGGGACGACGAGCAGTACTTC. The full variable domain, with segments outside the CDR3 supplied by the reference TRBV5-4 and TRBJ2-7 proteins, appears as ETGVTQSPTHLIKTRGQQVTLRCSSQSGHNTVSWYQQALGQGPQFIFQYYREEENGRGNFPPRFSGLQFPNYSSELNVNALELDDSALYLCASSLSGPGDDEQYFGPGTRLTVT.